This T cell receptor beta chain was sequenced for a study of blood T cell repertoires in COVID-19. The CDR3 is 14 residues long. Germline CDR1 reads SGHRS; CDR2 reads YFSETQ. Trimming left V 3 bases short and J 5 bases short, with 15 bases between. Original handling: For nucleated cells, counts were estimated from reference gene primer amplification. Produced via immunoSEQ multiplex PCR; TCRdb's table is partial and in-frame only. The V and J calls and clone size were taken over from that table, and D and trimming were inferred from the DNA. The sample lists 250,000 to 300,000 clones, approximately 86% occurring once.

This sequence originates from a man aged 18 to 29 with active or convalescent COVID-19. The gene calls are TRBV5-1 and TRBJ2-7; possibly TRBD2 for D (6 bases). Sequencing was performed on peripheral blood. CDR3 sequence: CASSSLNGRNEQYF. The CDR3 DNA sequence: TGCGCCAGCAGCTCCCTAAACGGGAGAAACGAGCAGTACTTC.